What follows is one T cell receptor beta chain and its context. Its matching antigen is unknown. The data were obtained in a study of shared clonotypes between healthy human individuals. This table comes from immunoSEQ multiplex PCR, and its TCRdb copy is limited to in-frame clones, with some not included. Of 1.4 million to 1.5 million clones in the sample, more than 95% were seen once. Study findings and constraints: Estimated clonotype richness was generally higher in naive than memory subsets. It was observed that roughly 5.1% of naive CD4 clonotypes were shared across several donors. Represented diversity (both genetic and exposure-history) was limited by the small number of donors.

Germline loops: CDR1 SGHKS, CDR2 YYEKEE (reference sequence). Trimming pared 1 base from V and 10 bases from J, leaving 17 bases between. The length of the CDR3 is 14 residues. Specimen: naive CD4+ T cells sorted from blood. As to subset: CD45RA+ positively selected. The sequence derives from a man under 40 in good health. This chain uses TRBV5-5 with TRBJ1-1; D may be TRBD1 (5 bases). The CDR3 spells CASSLIRAERGAFF. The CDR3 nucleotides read TGTGCCAGCAGCTTGATCAGGGCCGAACGTGGAGCTTTCTTT.